The clone carrying this TCR beta chain has just a few counts. Each CDR3 protein gets one entry after TCRdb re-called the 5' RACE reads with MiXCR. Of fewer than 600,000 distinct CDR3 sequences in the sample, about a fifth were seen once. This entry is derived from a study of T-cell memory formation after mild COVID-19. Study summary: TCR clusters mostly belonged to single donors.

This CDR3 is built from 14 residues. Germline V gene lookup returns CDR1 MNHNS and CDR2 SASEGT. V lost 7 bases and J 3 bases, leaving 15 bases between the germline ends. The chain recombines TRBV6-1 with TRBJ2-5, with D tentatively TRBD2 (7 bases). The origin of this receptor is an adult woman who had mild COVID-19 (a few samples of this study predate the infection). Cell type and time point are not known. Sequencing was performed on PBMCs or a T cell subset sorted from them (not recorded which). Written as DNA, the CDR3 is TGTGCCAGCACCGCTGAGGGGGGGGAAGAGACCCAGTACTTC. Its translation is CASTAEGGEETQYF.